The TCR beta chain described here comes from a study of CD8 T cells in ankylosing spondylitis. Trimming shortened V by 6 bases and J by 6 bases, and 12 bases separated the two germline ends. The CDR3 covers 13 residues. The germline gives CDR1 MRHNA, CDR2 SNTAGT. In its sample, this clonotype was seen many times. Each TCR beta library was made by quantitative 5'-RACE that incorporated molecular barcodes. Each CDR3 protein gets one entry after TCRdb re-called the 5' RACE reads with MiXCR. The sample lists about 220,000 distinct CDR3 sequences; about 26% were seen once. The chain joins TRBV6-4 to TRBJ2-1; a weak D match, TRBD1 (7 bases). The clonotype comes from a male donor with ankylosing spondylitis or in good health (not recorded which). Sequencing was carried out using blood, either unsorted or a sorted T cell fraction (not recorded which). In DNA, the CDR3 is TGTGCCAGCAGGCCCCAGGGGGGCAATGAGCAGTTCTTC. Translated: CASRPQGGNEQFF.